Each of the 25 T cell receptor beta chains below was sequenced from the same sample in a study of blood T cell repertoires in COVID-19. The repertoire was sequenced with immunoSEQ multiplex PCR; TCRdb's copy has only in-frame clones and lacks some. The sample consists of 50,000 to 65,000 clones, approximately 85% of them appearing once. Sequenced: peripheral blood. The receptors derive from a man between 45 and 60 years old with active COVID-19.

V gene TRBV6-6 combines with J gene TRBJ1-6, with D possibly TRBD1 on 6 matching bases. Trimming removed 0 bases at V and 4 bases at J, with 10 bases between. CDR1 and CDR2 (germline): MNHNY, SVGAGI (reference sequence). This CDR3 contains 16 residues. CDR3 protein: CASSYSQGLYNSPLHF. CDR3 sequence (DNA): TGTGCCAGCAGTTACTCGCAGGGGTTGTATAATTCACCCCTCCACTTT.

V and J are TRBV20-1 and TRBJ1-2; 7 bases align to TRBD1. The trim removed 3 bases at V and 4 bases at J, leaving 8 bases unmatched. From germline, CDR1 is DFQATT and CDR2 SNEGSKA (reference sequence). The CDR3 contains 14 residues. The CDR3 DNA reads as TGCAGTGCTAGTTCCAGTGACAGGGCCTATGGCTACACCTTC. This gives the protein CSASSSDRAYGYTF.

The chain combines TRBV7-2 with TRBJ2-5; a weak D match, TRBD2 (6 bases). Between the trimmed V and J ends, which lost 2 bases and 5 bases, there was a span of 9 bases. There are 13 residues in the CDR3. Germline V gene sequence: CDR1 SGHTA, CDR2 FQGNSA. CDR3: CASSLWLAETQYF. The CDR3 region has the DNA TGTGCCAGCAGCTTATGGCTAGCGGAGACCCAGTACTTC.

In its sample, this clone was seen once. The J gene is TRBJ1-5, the V gene TRBV18; weak D call: TRBD1 (5 bases). The CDR3 sequence is 16 residues long. The germline gives CDR1 KGHSH, CDR2 LQKENI. The V end was cut by 3 bases, the J end by 3 bases, with 15 bases between. The CDR3 DNA is TGTGCCAGCTCACCGTCCGACAGCTCCATCAATCAGCCCCAGCATTTT. This encodes CASSPSDSSINQPQHF. The whole variable domain, remainder taken from reference TRBV18 and TRBJ1-5, is NAGVMQNPRHLVRRRGQEARLRCSPMKGHSHVYWYRQLPEEGLKFMVYLQKENIIDESGMPKERFSAEFPKEGPSILRIQQVVRGDSAAYFCASSPSDSSINQPQHFGDGTRLSIL.

The J gene is TRBJ1-5, the V gene TRBV6-6, with 9 bases that match TRBD1. The germline gives CDR1 MNHNY, CDR2 SVGAGI (reference sequence). The CDR3 runs to 14 residues. V trimming: 6 bases; J trimming: 7 bases; junction bases outside the gene matches: 7. The CDR3 sequence: CASSRQGGRQPQHF. CDR3 sequence (DNA): TGTGCCAGCAGCCGACAGGGGGGCAGGCAGCCCCAGCATTTT.

This CDR3 is CASRPAGGNEQFF. Here the CDR3 DNA reads TGTGCCAGCAGACCAGCGGGGGGAAATGAGCAGTTCTTC. The rearrangement uses TRBV6-5 and TRBJ2-1; TRBD2 matches at 9 bases. The CDR3 consists of 13 residues. V gave up 6 bases and J gave up 7 bases; unmatched junction bases: 4. Per the germline V gene, CDR1 is MNHEY and CDR2 is SVGAGI.

This chain's CDR3 is CASSPIYPRGQGSYEQYF. Here the CDR3 DNA reads TGTGCCAGCAGCCCCATCTATCCTAGGGGACAGGGCTCCTACGAGCAGTACTTC. V is TRBV3-1 (or the pseudogene TRBV3-2) and J is TRBJ2-7; 9 bases are a match to TRBD1. The CDR3 runs 18 residues. The ends lost 4 bases at V and 0 bases at J; junction bases unmatched: 13. Germline V gene data show CDR1 as LGHDT and CDR2 as YNNKEL (reference sequence).

This chain links TRBV4-2 with TRBJ2-3; TRBD2 matches at 7 bases. V shed 0 bases, J shed 5 bases, and the junction held 8 bases outside the gene matches. The germline gives CDR1 LGHNA, CDR2 YNFKEQ. The length of the CDR3 is 16 residues. The CDR3 bases are TGTGCCAGCAGCCAAGACCCTTTGGCTAGCGGAGATACGCAGTATTTT. Translation: CASSQDPLASGDTQYF.

This clone was seen just once. This chain connects TRBV7-8 to TRBJ1-2; 7 bases line up with TRBD1. After removal of 7 bases from V and 7 bases from J, the junction contained 9 bases not matched to a gene. CDR1 SGHVS and CDR2 FQNEAQ come from the germline V gene. This CDR3 contains 13 residues. The DNA for the CDR3 is TGTGCCAGCACACCCGGGACAGAGTCTGGCTACACCTTC. It specifies CASTPGTESGYTF.

This clone is a singleton in its sample. The V call is TRBV5-1, the J call TRBJ2-3, with D perhaps TRBD2 (5 bases). V gave up 0 bases and J gave up 4 bases, with 12 bases separating them. This CDR3 comprises 15 residues. Per the germline V gene, CDR1 is SGHRS and CDR2 is YFSETQ. The CDR3 bases are TGCGCCAGCAGCTTGGGAGGGAGAGCTTCAGATACGCAGTATTTT. It yields the protein CASSLGGRASDTQYF. The complete variable domain, with remaining parts taken from reference TRBV5-1 and TRBJ2-3, reads KAGVTQTPRYLIKTRGQQVTLSCSPISGHRSVSWYQQTPGQGLQFLFEYFSETQRNKGNFPGRFSGRQFSNSRSEMNVSTLELGDSALYLCASSLGGRASDTQYFGPGTRLTVL.

This clone was counted once. The J gene is TRBJ2-5, the V gene TRBV5-1; tentatively, D is TRBD2 (5 bases). This CDR3 has 15 residues. CDR1 is SGHRS, CDR2 YFSETQ, per germline. Trimming shortened V by 0 bases and J by 1 base, and 10 bases separated the two germline ends. Here the CDR3 DNA reads TGCGCCAGCAGCTTGGGACTGACTACCCAAGAGACCCAGTACTTC. It yields the protein CASSLGLTTQETQYF.

CDR3 sequence (DNA): TGTGCCAGCAGCTTTCTGGACAGGGGAGTCTACGAGCAGTACTTC. It is translated as CASSFLDRGVYEQYF. The V and J genes are TRBV7-9 and TRBJ2-7, with TRBD1 matching over 9 bases. There are 15 residues in the CDR3. From germline, CDR1 is SEHNR and CDR2 FQNEAQ (reference sequence). V shed 3 bases and J 3 bases; nucleotides not matched to a gene: 6.

The V and J genes are TRBV6-1 and TRBJ2-2; D is undetermined. Trimming removed 1 base from V and 4 bases from J, with 10 bases in between. The CDR3 is made up of 15 amino acids. Germline CDR1 reads MNHNS; CDR2 reads SASEGT. The CDR3 loop reads CASSEGTNPTGELFF. CDR3 coding DNA: TGTGCCAGCAGTGAAGGTACAAACCCCACCGGGGAGCTGTTTTTT.

This chain uses TRBV7-9 with TRBJ2-1; D perhaps matches TRBD2 (5 bases). V gave up 8 bases and J gave up 5 bases, with 19 bases separating them. The CDR3 length is 15 residues. Germline V gene sequence: CDR1 SEHNR, CDR2 FQNEAQ (reference sequence). The CDR3 reads CASCLTKGGHNEQFF. CDR3 in DNA: TGTGCCAGCTGTCTTACCAAGGGCGGGCACAATGAGCAGTTCTTC.

V is TRBV5-8 and J is TRBJ1-1; no definite D call. CDR3 length: 13 residues. Germline CDR1 SGHTS, CDR2 YDEGEE. Trimming stripped 2 bases from V and 1 base from J, with 6 bases between. CDR3 sequence: CASSFPQNTEAFF. In DNA, the CDR3 is TGTGCCAGCAGCTTCCCACAGAACACTGAAGCTTTCTTT.

The chain joins TRBV29-1 to TRBJ2-5; 8 bases fit TRBD1. The germline V gene has CDR1 SQVTM and CDR2 ANQGSEA. V shed 6 bases, J shed 5 bases, and the junction held 5 bases outside the gene matches. The CDR3 runs 12 residues. The chain's CDR3 is CSVDRGGETQYF. CDR3 sequence (DNA): TGCAGCGTCGACAGGGGTGGGGAGACCCAGTACTTC.

The chain is built from TRBV19 and TRBJ2-3, with a possible D match to TRBD2 (6 bases). The CDR3 runs to 16 residues. The germline V gene encodes CDR1 LNHDA and CDR2 SQIVND (reference sequence). The ends were cut back, 5 bases at V and 8 bases at J, with 23 bases in the middle. The CDR3: CASSAPSSAFGVTQYF. The CDR3 nucleotides read TGTGCCAGTAGTGCCCCTTCTAGCGCCTTTGGGGTTACGCAGTATTTT.

The V gene is TRBV4-1, the J gene TRBJ2-7, with D possibly being TRBD1 (5 bases). Germline CDR1 reads MGHRA; CDR2 reads YSYEKL. The CDR3 runs 15 residues. Trimming removed 1 base from V and 2 bases from J, with 12 bases in between. The CDR3 DNA is TGCGCCAGCAGCCAAGGATGGCAGGACACCTACGAGCAGTACTTC. Its translation is CASSQGWQDTYEQYF.

The chain uses TRBV10-3 and TRBJ1-2; 8 bases map to TRBD1. The V and J ends lost 7 bases and 7 bases, in that order; junction bases with no gene match: 8. Germline values: CDR1 ENHRY, CDR2 SYGVKD. The CDR3 consists of 13 residues. DNA for the CDR3: TGTGCCATCAACAAGGACAGGGAGGGTGGCTACACCTTC. This gives the protein CAINKDREGGYTF.

CDR3 loop: CASSYTGWQPQHF. The CDR3 DNA sequence: TGTGCCAGCAGTTACACGGGGTGGCAGCCCCAGCATTTT. This chain uses TRBV6-5 with TRBJ1-5; D unclear. CDR1 and CDR2 from the germline V gene are MNHEY and SVGAGI. With 2 bases removed from V and 7 bases from J, the gap between germline ends came to 9 bases. The CDR3 length is 13 residues.

This sequence joins TRBV4-2 and TRBJ2-7; 7 bases map to TRBD1. Germline trimming cut 2 bases from V and 1 base from J; bases unmatched to any gene: 5. The CDR3 is 15 residues long. Germline V gene lookup returns CDR1 LGHNA and CDR2 YNFKEQ. CDR3 bases: TGTGCCAGCAGCCAAACTGGGGACAGATCCTACGAGCAGTACTTC. Translating gives CASSQTGDRSYEQYF.

The rearrangement joins TRBV19 to TRBJ1-1; D possibly corresponds to TRBD1 (5 bases). The germline V gene encodes CDR1 LNHDA and CDR2 SQIVND (reference sequence). Trimming shortened V by 1 base and J by 0 bases, and 9 bases separated the two germline ends. The CDR3 covers 15 residues. CDR3 protein: CASSIGNRLNTEAFF. The CDR3 coding sequence is TGTGCCAGTAGTATAGGGAACAGGTTGAACACTGAAGCTTTCTTT.

V and J are TRBV2 and TRBJ2-3; D is unclear. Germline V gene sequence: CDR1 SNHLY, CDR2 FYNNEI. The CDR3 is 13 residues long. V was pared by 5 bases and J by 5 bases, with 11 bases between. The CDR3 DNA follows: TGTGCCAGCAGTCAGGCCCCCGGAGATACGCAGTATTTT. Translating it yields CASSQAPGDTQYF.

The rearrangement links TRBV5-1 to TRBJ2-5; D is undetermined. The V gene lost 4 bases and the J gene lost 2 bases, with 15 bases spanning the gap. CDR1 and CDR2 (germline): SGHRS, YFSETQ. CDR3 length: 15 amino acids. CDR3 in amino acids: CASSRVNPGQETQYF. The CDR3 DNA is TGCGCCAGCAGCCGGGTCAACCCCGGACAAGAGACCCAGTACTTC.

The chain couples TRBV19 to TRBJ2-2; D is possibly TRBD2 (6 bases). The CDR3 spans 17 residues. V was cut by 0 bases and J by 2 bases, with 13 bases left in between. Germline V gene sequence: CDR1 LNHDA, CDR2 SQIVND (reference sequence). CDR3 sequence (DNA): TGTGCCAGTAGTATAGATGGTGGGCGGGGAAACACCGGGGAGCTGTTTTTT. Translating gives CASSIDGGRGNTGELFF.